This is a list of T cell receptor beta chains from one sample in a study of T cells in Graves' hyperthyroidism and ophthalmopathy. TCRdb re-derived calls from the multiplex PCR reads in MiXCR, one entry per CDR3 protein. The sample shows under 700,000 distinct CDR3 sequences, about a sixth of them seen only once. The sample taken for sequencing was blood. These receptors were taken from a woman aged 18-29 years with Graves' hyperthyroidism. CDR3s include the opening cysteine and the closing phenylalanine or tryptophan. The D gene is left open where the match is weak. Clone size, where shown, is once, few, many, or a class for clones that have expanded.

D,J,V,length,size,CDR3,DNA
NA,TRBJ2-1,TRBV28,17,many,CASSLRGRRKRYNEQFF,TGTGCCAGCAGTTTAAGGGGGAGGCGCAAACGGTACAATGAGCAGTTCTTC
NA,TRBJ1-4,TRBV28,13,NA,CASSPTLGEKLFF,TGTGCCAGCAGCCCGACTTTAGGGGAAAAACTGTTTTTT
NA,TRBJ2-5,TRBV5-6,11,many,CASSREETQYF,TGTGCCAGCAGCAGGGAAGAGACCCAGTACTTC
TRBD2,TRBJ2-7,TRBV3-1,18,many,CASSQFRSKAGAPGEQYF,TGTGCCAGCAGCCAATTTCGATCGAAAGCGGGAGCTCCCGGCGAGCAGTACTTC
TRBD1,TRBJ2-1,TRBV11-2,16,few,CASSLELQGALSEQFF,TGTGCCAGCAGCTTAGAATTACAGGGGGCTCTGTCAGAGCAGTTCTTC
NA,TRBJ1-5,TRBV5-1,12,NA,CASSLEGQPKHF,TGCGCCAGCAGCTTGGAAGGTCAGCCCAAGCATTTT
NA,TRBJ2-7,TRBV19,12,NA,CASSMRSGEQYF,TGTGCCAGTAGTATGAGGTCGGGGGAGCAGTACTTC
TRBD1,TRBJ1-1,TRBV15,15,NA,CVTSRAGTVNTEAFF,TGTGTCACCAGCAGAGCCGGGACAGTGAACACTGAAGCTTTCTTT
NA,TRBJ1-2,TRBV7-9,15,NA,CASSSRDWGPYGYTF,TGTGCCAGCAGCTCCCGGGATTGGGGCCCCTATGGCTACACCTTC
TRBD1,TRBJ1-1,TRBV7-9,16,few,CASRSLQGVGDTEAFF,TGTGCCAGCAGGTCTTTACAGGGGGTGGGAGACACTGAAGCTTTCTTT
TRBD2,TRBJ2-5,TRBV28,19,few,CASSLFLRTSGRQGETQYF,TGTGCCAGCAGTTTATTTCTTAGGACTAGCGGGAGGCAAGGAGAGACCCAGTACTTC
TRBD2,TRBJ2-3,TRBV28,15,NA,CASSIAGVGTDTQYF,TGTGCCAGCAGTATTGCGGGAGTCGGCACAGATACGCAGTATTTT
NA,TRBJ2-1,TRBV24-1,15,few,CATSGGTTIPNEQFF,TGTGCCACCAGTGGAGGGACCACTATCCCCAATGAGCAGTTCTTC
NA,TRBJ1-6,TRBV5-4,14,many,CASSTTAFNSPLHF,TGTGCCAGCAGCACGACAGCTTTCAATTCACCCCTCCACTTT
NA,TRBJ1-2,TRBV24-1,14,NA,CATSEGGSNYGYTF,TGTGCCACCAGTGAAGGGGGTTCAAACTATGGCTACACCTTC
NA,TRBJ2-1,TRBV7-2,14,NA,CASSFLQRPNEQFF,TGTGCCAGCAGCTTTCTACAGAGACCCAATGAGCAGTTCTTC
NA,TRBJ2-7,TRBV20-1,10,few,CSARAPPQYF,TGCAGTGCTAGAGCCCCGCCGCAGTACTTC
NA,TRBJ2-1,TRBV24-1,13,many,CATSPAGRREQFF,TGTGCCACCAGTCCTGCAGGGCGCCGAGAGCAGTTCTTC
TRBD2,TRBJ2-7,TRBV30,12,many,CAWSGLADEQYF,TGTGCCTGGAGTGGGCTAGCGGACGAGCAGTACTTC
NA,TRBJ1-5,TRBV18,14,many,CASSPQGRGQPQHF,TGTGCCAGCTCACCCCAGGGGCGCGGTCAGCCCCAGCATTTT
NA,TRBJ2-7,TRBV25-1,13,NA,CASSKQGIYEQYF,TGTGCCAGCAGTAAGCAGGGCATCTACGAGCAGTACTTC
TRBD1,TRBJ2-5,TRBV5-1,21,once,CASSLGQDALWGQDAQETQYF,TGCGCCAGCAGCTTGGGACAGGATGCGTTGTGGGGACAGGATGCCCAAGAGACCCAGTACTTC
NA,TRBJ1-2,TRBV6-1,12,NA,CASLVMGNGYTF,TGTGCCAGCCTCGTCATGGGCAATGGCTACACCTTC
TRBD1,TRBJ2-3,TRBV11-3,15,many,CASSLVGTGGDTQYF,TGTGCCAGCAGCTTAGTCGGGACAGGCGGAGATACGCAGTATTTT
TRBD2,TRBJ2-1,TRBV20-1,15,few,CSASSGLADDNEQFF,TGCAGTGCTAGTAGCGGACTAGCGGACGACAATGAGCAGTTCTTC
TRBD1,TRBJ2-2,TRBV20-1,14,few,CSARDVTGAGELFF,TGCAGTGCTAGAGACGTAACAGGGGCCGGGGAGCTGTTTTTT
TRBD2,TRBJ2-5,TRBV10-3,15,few,CAISGLAGDGETQYF,TGTGCCATCAGCGGACTAGCGGGAGACGGAGAGACCCAGTACTTC
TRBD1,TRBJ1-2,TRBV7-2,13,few,CASSLKGAHGYTF,TGTGCCAGCAGCTTAAAGGGGGCGCATGGCTACACCTTC
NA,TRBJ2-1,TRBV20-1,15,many,CSARDLTRQYNEQFF,TGCAGTGCTAGAGATTTGACTAGACAGTACAATGAGCAGTTCTTC
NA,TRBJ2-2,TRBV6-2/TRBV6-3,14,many,CASSYLSNTGELFF,TGTGCCAGCAGTTACCTTTCGAACACCGGGGAGCTGTTTTTT
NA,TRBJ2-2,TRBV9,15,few,CASSVDGSDTGELFF,TGTGCCAGCAGCGTAGATGGGAGCGACACCGGGGAGCTGTTTTTT
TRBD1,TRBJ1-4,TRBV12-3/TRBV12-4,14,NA,CASSRYRGDEKLFF,TGTGCCAGCAGTCGATACAGGGGGGACGAAAAACTGTTTTTT
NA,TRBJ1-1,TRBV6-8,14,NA,CATTSGNFYTEAFF,TGTGCCACCACATCGGGGAATTTTTACACTGAAGCTTTCTTT
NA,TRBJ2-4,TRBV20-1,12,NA,CSARGRGNIQYF,TGCAGTGCTAGAGGACGGGGAAACATTCAGTACTTC
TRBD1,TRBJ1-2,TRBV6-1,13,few,CASSRDRGPGYTF,TGTGCCAGCAGCAGAGACAGGGGGCCTGGCTACACCTTC
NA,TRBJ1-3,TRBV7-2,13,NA,CASSPVGGNTIYF,TGTGCCAGCAGCCCCGTTGGTGGAAACACCATATATTTT
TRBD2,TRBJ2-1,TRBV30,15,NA,CAWSSSGGFYNEQFF,TGTGCCTGGAGTTCTAGCGGGGGATTCTACAATGAGCAGTTCTTC
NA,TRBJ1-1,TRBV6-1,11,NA,CASSRGLEAFF,TGTGCCAGCAGTAGGGGTCTGGAAGCTTTCTTT
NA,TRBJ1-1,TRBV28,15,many,CASSFWGLMNTEAFF,TGTGCCAGCAGTTTCTGGGGGCTCATGAACACTGAAGCTTTCTTT
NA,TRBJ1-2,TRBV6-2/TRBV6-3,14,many,CASSTLQDNYGYTF,TGTGCCAGCAGTACCTTACAGGATAACTATGGCTACACCTTC
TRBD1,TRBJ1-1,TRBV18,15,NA,CASSPPGQMNTEAFF,TGTGCCAGCTCACCCCCGGGACAGATGAACACTGAAGCTTTCTTT
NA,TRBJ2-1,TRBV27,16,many,CASNPIGGVSYNEQFF,TGTGCCAGCAACCCTATAGGGGGGGTCTCCTACAATGAGCAGTTCTTC
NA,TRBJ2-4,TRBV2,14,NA,CASRLTLAKNIQHF,TGTGCCAGCAGATTAACTTTAGCCAAAAACATTCAGCACTTC
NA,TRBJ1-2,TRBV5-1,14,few,CASSPNRAHYGYTF,TGCGCCAGCAGCCCCAACCGGGCCCACTATGGCTACACCTTC
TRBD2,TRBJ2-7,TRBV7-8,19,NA,CASSPTSRGLAGNTYEQYF,TGTGCCAGCAGCCCAACCTCCCGTGGGCTAGCGGGGAACACCTACGAGCAGTACTTC
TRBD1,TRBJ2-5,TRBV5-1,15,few,CASRAGTGGAETQYF,TGCGCCAGCAGGGCCGGGACAGGGGGCGCAGAGACCCAGTACTTC
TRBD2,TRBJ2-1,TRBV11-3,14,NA,CASSLTLAGREQFF,TGTGCCAGCAGCTTAACCCTAGCGGGAAGGGAGCAGTTCTTC
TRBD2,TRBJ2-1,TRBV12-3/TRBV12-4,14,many,CASRGGLALNEQFF,TGTGCCAGCAGGGGGGGACTAGCGCTTAATGAGCAGTTCTTC